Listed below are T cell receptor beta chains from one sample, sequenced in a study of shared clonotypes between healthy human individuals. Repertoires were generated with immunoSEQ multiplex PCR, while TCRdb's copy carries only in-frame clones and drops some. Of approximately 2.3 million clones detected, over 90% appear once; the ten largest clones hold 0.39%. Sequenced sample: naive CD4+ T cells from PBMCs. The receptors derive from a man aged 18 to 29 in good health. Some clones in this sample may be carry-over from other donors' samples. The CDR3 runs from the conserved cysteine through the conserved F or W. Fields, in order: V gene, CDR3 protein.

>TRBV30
CAWSLGRGHEKLFF
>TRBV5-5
CASSFSQTDSYEQYF
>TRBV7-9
CASSSGQPPKGYTF
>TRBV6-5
CASSYGRTTYEQYF
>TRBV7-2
CASSFRGIDTQYF
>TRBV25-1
CASRSSQTFGEQFF
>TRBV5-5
CASAPTGLAGEDF
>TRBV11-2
CASSLDQGIFGNTIYF
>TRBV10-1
CASSDHGGSSTDTQYF
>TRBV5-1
CASSLAGTDFGNTIYF
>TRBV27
CASSYRGRNTGELFF
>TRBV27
CASSSGPNYGYTF
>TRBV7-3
CASSLTSYTGELFF
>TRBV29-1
CSVTSGDGVGELFF
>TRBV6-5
CASRPQGREETQYF
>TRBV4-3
CASSQDLAQGFSGANVLTF
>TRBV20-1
CSATGGVGYTF
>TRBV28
CATTPGRPYEQYF
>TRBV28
CASSNDRARSSYEQYF
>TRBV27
CASSFKGAGSGYTF
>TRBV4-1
CASSLEGGQGDLNSNQPQHF
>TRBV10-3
CAIAGQITDTQYF
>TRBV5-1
CASSLSGDSTDTQYF
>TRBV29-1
CSVEPRLNTEAFF
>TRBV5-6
CASSGVGGETQYF
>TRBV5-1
CASRDRPNEKLFF
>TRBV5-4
CASSLAREETQYF
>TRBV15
CATSRVIRSGYTF
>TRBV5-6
CASRRSGRGYEQYF
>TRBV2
CASTREDSNYGYTF
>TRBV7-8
CASSLARDRPAIYGYTF
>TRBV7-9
CASSLTPTGGRGNTIYF
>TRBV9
CASSEGEYGYTF
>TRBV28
CASKFPGTSGSGADTQYF
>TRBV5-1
CASSLAPSSYEQFF
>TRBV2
CASSANGAGGETQYF
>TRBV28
CASSLWAGSSYNSPLHF
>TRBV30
CAWKGASTDTQYF
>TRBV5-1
CASSHGTAQETQYF
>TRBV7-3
CASSQRGSVTDTQYF
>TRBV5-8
CASSLGGTGGSEKLFF
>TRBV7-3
CASSPRGRPQFF